A single sample gave rise to the 24 T cell receptor beta chains below, sequenced in a study of T-cell reconstitution after alpha-beta-depleted transplantation in children (TCRdb year 2016). The library was prepared using PCR. Sequencing took place on an Illumina HiSeq 2500. TCR library preparation used molecular barcoding, with unique molecular identifiers applied to normalize quantification of the TCRbeta repertoire. Clones were called with MiXCR by TCRdb after fastp trimmed the public reads at Q25, and only in-frame beta chains were retained. Records with the same CDR3 protein are collapsed into one entry carrying the most frequent genes and DNA. The sample contains 450,000 to 600,000 distinct CDR3 sequences, more than 9% of them found a single time. The ten largest make up approximately 2% of the sample. The intended sense of this specimen's treatment or condition label: allogeneic hematopoietic cell transplantation with graft depleted of TCRalphabeta T cells and CD19 B cells.

Sequenced here: PBMCs, sampled before TCRalphabeta/CD19-depleted stem cell transplant. Receptors were obtained from a child aged 2 to 10 with inherited bone marrow failure, due to receive a stem cell transplant.

This clonotype was observed many times. The chain carries TRBV9 and TRBJ1-1; no reliable D call. The germline V and J ends were trimmed by 3 bases and 0 bases, with 12 bases remaining between them. The CDR3 sequence is 15 residues long. Per the germline V gene, CDR1 is SGDLS and CDR2 is YYNGEE. The CDR3 loop is CASSATDGLNTEAFF. The CDR3 DNA follows: TGTGCCAGCAGCGCTACGGACGGATTGAACACTGAAGCTTTCTTT. The full variable domain, with the rest looked up from reference TRBV9 and TRBJ1-1, is DSGVTQTPKHLITATGQRVTLRCSPRSGDLSVYWYQQSLDQGLQFLIQYYNGEERAKGNILERFSAQQFPDLHSELNLSSLELGDSALYFCASSATDGLNTEAFFGQGTRLTVV.

This clonotype was recorded many times. The rearrangement joins TRBV5-1 to TRBJ1-3, with 9 nucleotides matching TRBD1. The germline gives CDR1 SGHRS, CDR2 YFSETQ. V trimming: 4 bases; J trimming: 2 bases; junction bases outside the gene matches: 4. The CDR3 totals 15 residues. CDR3 nucleotide sequence: TGCGCCAGCAGCCCAGGGACAGGGACTGGAAACACCATATATTTT. This translates into CASSPGTGTGNTIYF.

Ten or more counts support this clonotype. The chain uses TRBV7-8 and TRBJ2-1; no firm D call. The V end was cut by 6 bases, the J end by 1 base, with 4 bases between. This CDR3 region has 12 residues. CDR1 and CDR2 (germline): SGHVS, FQNEAQ. The DNA for the CDR3 is TGTGCCAGCAGGAAGTCCTACAATGAGCAGTTCTTC. It is translated as CASRKSYNEQFF.

V and J are TRBV12-3 or TRBV12-4 and TRBJ2-3; TRBD2 matches at 12 bases. The CDR3 covers 17 residues. Trimming cost V 6 bases and J 1 base; bases outside gene matches: 8. The CDR3 region is CASSPTSGSYGTDTQYF. CDR3 in DNA: TGTGCCAGCAGCCCGACTAGCGGGAGTTACGGCACAGATACGCAGTATTTT.

This clonotype has ten or more counts. This chain's CDR3 is CSVAGQGTDTQYF. In nucleotides, the CDR3 is TGCAGCGTTGCGGGACAAGGCACAGATACGCAGTATTTT. This chain joins TRBV29-1 and TRBJ2-3, with D possibly being TRBD1 (6 bases). The germline V gene has CDR1 SQVTM and CDR2 ANQGSEA. Trimming left V 4 bases short and J 1 base short, with 9 bases between. This CDR3 spans 13 amino acids.

There are a few counts of this clonotype. This chain uses TRBV15 with TRBJ2-5; D perhaps matches TRBD2 (6 bases). Trimming shortened V by 0 bases and J by 1 base, and 9 bases separated the two germline ends. Germline values: CDR1 LNHNV, CDR2 YYDKDF (reference sequence). This CDR3 has 15 residues. CDR3 amino acids: CATSREGGLQETQYF. The CDR3 nucleotides read TGTGCCACCAGCAGAGAGGGGGGACTCCAAGAGACCCAGTACTTC.

This clonotype occurred once. It may be a read error: a sequence one base away is much more abundant. The chain carries TRBV3-1 and TRBJ2-2, with D unresolved. V lost 4 bases and J 7 bases, leaving 13 bases between the germline ends. This CDR3 region has 14 residues. Germline loops: CDR1 LGHDT, CDR2 YNNKEL (reference sequence). CDR3 DNA sequence: TGTGCCAGCAGCCGCTCAGTGGTATACGGGGAGCTGTTTTTT. This codes for CASSRSVVYGELFF.

This chain uses TRBV14 with TRBJ1-2, with a possible D match to TRBD1 (6 bases). Germline-derived CDR1 and CDR2 are SGHDN and FVKESK. V lost 3 bases and J lost 6, with 11 bases in between. The CDR3 covers 13 residues. DNA of the CDR3: TGTGCCAGCAGCCACAGTTGGACAGATGGCTACACCTTC. It encodes CASSHSWTDGYTF.

The rearrangement joins TRBV27 to TRBJ2-3; maybe TRBD2 (6 bases). Trimming pared 3 bases from V and 0 bases from J, leaving 10 bases between. Germline V gene sequence: CDR1 MNHEY, CDR2 SMNVEV (reference sequence). This CDR3 has 15 amino acids. CDR3 residues: CASSFSAGSTDTQYF. CDR3 nucleotides: TGTGCCAGCAGTTTTTCTGCGGGGAGCACAGATACGCAGTATTTT.

This clonotype was counted many times. V is TRBV5-1 and J is TRBJ2-2; D is tentatively TRBD1 or TRBD2 (5 bases each). The CDR3 covers 16 residues. V lost 6 bases and J 0 bases, leaving 15 bases between the germline ends. Germline values: CDR1 SGHRS, CDR2 YFSETQ. DNA of the CDR3: TGCGCCAGCACCACTGGGGGTATCCCGAACACCGGGGAGCTGTTTTTT. Encoded protein: CASTTGGIPNTGELFF.

Many counts were recorded for this clonotype. One junction end does not reproduce the germline sequence, and a read error may be involved. This chain uses TRBV4-3 with TRBJ2-3; D remains unclear. The CDR3 covers 16 residues. Germline values: CDR1 LGHNA, CDR2 YSLEER. The CDR3 coding sequence is TGCGCCAGCAGTCAAGATCTCGCCAGCGCCACAGATACGCAGTATTTT. The encoded protein is CASSQDLASATDTQYF.

The chain is built from TRBV20-1 and TRBJ1-1; 7 bases fit TRBD1. CDR1 and CDR2 from the germline V gene are DFQATT and SNEGSKA (reference sequence). CDR3 length equals 14 residues. V was pared by 4 bases and J by 0 bases, with 5 bases of the junction left unmatched. The CDR3: CSATKQGLNTEAFF. The CDR3 coding sequence is TGCAGTGCTACTAAACAGGGGTTGAACACTGAAGCTTTCTTT.

The sample holds many counts of this clonotype. The V and J genes are TRBV6-2 or TRBV6-3 and TRBJ1-3, with D possibly TRBD1 on 5 matching bases. V was shortened by 2 bases and J by 0 bases, with 14 bases between the two germline ends. CDR3 length: 17 amino acids. Germline CDR1 reads MNHEY; CDR2 reads SVGEGT. The CDR3 here is CASSYGGTANSGNTIYF. The CDR3 nucleotides read TGTGCCAGCAGTTACGGCGGGACGGCTAACTCTGGAAACACCATATATTTT.

The chain employs TRBV6-5 and TRBJ2-2; 10 bases are shared with TRBD1. This CDR3 is 17 amino acids long. Germline loops: CDR1 MNHEY, CDR2 SVGAGI. Trimming at V came to 2 bases and at J to 1 base, leaving 4 bases not matched to a gene. The CDR3 region has the DNA TGTGCCAGCAGTTACCCCCGGGACAGGGGGAACACCGGGGAGCTGTTTTTT. As protein: CASSYPRDRGNTGELFF.

This clonotype was seen many times. The chain combines TRBV5-1 with TRBJ1-3, with D unresolved. Germline CDR1 and CDR2: SGHRS and YFSETQ. V gave up 2 bases and J gave up 9 bases, with 15 bases separating them. This CDR3 spans 14 amino acids. In nucleotides, the CDR3 is TGCGCCAGCAGCTTAGACACCCTCTCAAGCACCATATATTTT. This gives the protein CASSLDTLSSTIYF.

In its sample, this clonotype was seen many times. CDR3 in amino acids: CSAPSGQGKRGRETQYF. The CDR3 DNA reads TGCAGTGCCCCATCCGGACAGGGGAAAAGGGGCCGAGAGACCCAGTACTTC. V and J are TRBV20-1 and TRBJ2-5; TRBD1 agrees at 9 bases. Germline V gene data show CDR1 as DFQATT and CDR2 as SNEGSKA (reference sequence). J lost 4 bases, V lost 6 bases, and 18 bases had no gene match. The length of the CDR3 is 17 residues.

This clonotype was counted ten times or more. J is TRBJ2-2 and V is TRBV24-1, with no clear D. CDR1 KGHDR and CDR2 SFDVKD come from the germline V gene. This CDR3 is 14 amino acids long. V lost 3 bases to trimming and J lost 5 bases, with 9 bases between them. Here the CDR3 reads CATSDHPRTGELFF. The CDR3 DNA follows: TGTGCCACCAGTGATCACCCGAGAACCGGGGAGCTGTTTTTT.

V and J are TRBV19 and TRBJ2-3; 7 nucleotides agree with TRBD2. Germline loops: CDR1 LNHDA, CDR2 SQIVND (reference sequence). The V and J ends lost 6 bases and 2 bases, in that order; junction bases with no gene match: 11. This CDR3 region has 16 residues. The CDR3 DNA reads as TGTGCCAGTAGCCCCAGGCAGGGACTAAACACAGATACGCAGTATTTT. Translated: CASSPRQGLNTDTQYF.

The V gene is TRBV28, the J gene TRBJ2-5, with D possibly matching TRBD2 (7 bases). Germline-derived CDR1 and CDR2 are MDHEN and SYDVKM. The CDR3 totals 15 residues. The V and J ends lost 1 base and 7 bases respectively, with 16 bases between them. CDR3 residues: CASSLSGGPRGTQYF. In DNA form, the CDR3 reads TGTGCCAGCAGTTTATCGGGGGGCCCTAGAGGGACCCAGTACTTC.

V and J are TRBV5-4 and TRBJ2-3; tentatively, D is TRBD2 (7 bases). The ends were cut back, 1 base at V and 4 bases at J, with 10 bases in the middle. The CDR3 extends over 14 amino acids. The germline V gene has CDR1 SGHNT and CDR2 YYREEE (reference sequence). This CDR3 is CASSLKGGADTQYF. CDR3 nucleotide sequence: TGTGCCAGCAGCTTGAAGGGGGGGGCAGATACGCAGTATTTT.

This clonotype was counted at least ten times. J is TRBJ1-1 and V is TRBV20-1; tentatively, D is TRBD1 (5 bases). Germline CDR1 DFQATT, CDR2 SNEGSKA (reference sequence). Trimming stripped 6 bases from V and 1 base from J, with 15 bases between. CDR3 length: 14 residues. CDR3 nucleotides: TGCAGTGCCTACCCTGCGAGGGGGAACACTGAAGCTTTCTTT. Its translation: CSAYPARGNTEAFF.

For this clonotype: This may stem from a read error, because a much larger clone lies one nucleotide away. The CDR3 loop is CASSESLSSYNEQFF. In nucleotides, the CDR3 is TGTGCCAGCAGTGAATCCCTGAGCTCCTACAATGAGCAGTTCTTC. The V call is TRBV6-1, the J call TRBJ2-1, with D uncertain. The germline CDR1 and CDR2 sequences are MNHNS and SASEGT. Trimming took 2 bases from V and 0 from J, leaving 8 bases between them. The CDR3 has 15 residues.

This clonotype was observed a handful of times. The chain couples TRBV10-2 to TRBJ2-7; D unresolved. Deletions cut 3 bases from V and 3 bases from J, with 6 bases between. The CDR3 covers 12 residues. Looked up from germline, CDR1 is WSHSY and CDR2 is SAAADI. The CDR3: CASSDWGYEQYF. The CDR3 bases are TGCGCCAGCAGTGATTGGGGCTACGAGCAGTACTTC.

This clonotype was counted a few times. The chain is built from TRBV6-2 or TRBV6-3 and TRBJ2-4; 15 bases map to TRBD2. CDR3 length: 15 amino acids. The V segment lost 6 bases and the J segment 12 bases; nucleotides outside the gene matches: 9. The germline V gene has CDR1 MNHEY and CDR2 SVGEGT. The CDR3 nucleotides read TGTGCCAGCAGCCCGGGACTAGCGGGAGGCAATGCTCAGTACTTC. The encoded protein is CASSPGLAGGNAQYF.